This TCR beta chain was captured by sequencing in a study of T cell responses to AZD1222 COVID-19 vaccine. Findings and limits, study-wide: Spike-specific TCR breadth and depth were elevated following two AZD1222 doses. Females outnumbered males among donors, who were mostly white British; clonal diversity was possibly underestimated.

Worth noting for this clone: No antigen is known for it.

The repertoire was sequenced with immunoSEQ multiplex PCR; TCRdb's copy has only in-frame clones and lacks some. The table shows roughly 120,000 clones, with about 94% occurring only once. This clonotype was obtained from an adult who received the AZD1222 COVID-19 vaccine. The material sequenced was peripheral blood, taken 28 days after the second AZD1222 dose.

CDR3 sequence reads: CASSWTGGQPQHF. The CDR3 region has the DNA TGTGCCAGCAGTTGGACGGGGGGGCAGCCCCAGCATTTT. The chain combines TRBV12-3 or TRBV12-4 with TRBJ1-5; maybe TRBD1 (5 bases). This CDR3 has 13 residues. Trimming cost V 4 bases and J 7 bases, with 11 bases left between them.